These 20 T cell receptor beta chains share one sample of origin, sequenced in a study of blood T cell repertoires in COVID-19. Sequenced by immunoSEQ multiplex PCR; TCRdb stores in-frame clones only, minus some. The table has 150,000 to 200,000 clones, around 90% seen once. Sequenced material: peripheral blood. Receptor source: a woman between 45 and 65 years old with acute or convalescent COVID-19.

The rearrangement joins TRBV19 to TRBJ2-7, with D possibly TRBD1 on 5 matching bases. There are 16 residues in the CDR3. V dropped 2 bases and J dropped 5 bases, with 19 bases sitting between them. The germline V gene encodes CDR1 LNHDA and CDR2 SQIVND (reference sequence). The CDR3 reads CASSISIGQGLDEQYF. CDR3 nucleotide sequence: TGTGCCAGTAGTATAAGTATAGGGCAGGGCCTGGACGAGCAGTACTTC.

The chain links TRBV15 to TRBJ2-1; D is unclear. V was shortened by 4 bases and J by 0 bases, with 10 bases between the two germline ends. The CDR3 covers 15 residues. Germline lookup yields CDR1 LNHNV and CDR2 YYDKDF (reference sequence). In DNA, the CDR3 is TGTGCCACCAGCACCCGTCTGAGCTCCTACAATGAGCAGTTCTTC. Translating it yields CATSTRLSSYNEQFF.

The chain is built from TRBV11-3 and TRBJ2-2; weak D call: TRBD2 (6 bases). V lost 3 bases to trimming and J lost 0 bases, with 8 bases between them. This CDR3 region has 15 residues. Germline assignment: CDR1 SGHNT and CDR2 YENEEA. DNA for the CDR3: TGTGCCAGCAGCTTTCTAGCGCCGAACACCGGGGAGCTGTTTTTT. Amino acids: CASSFLAPNTGELFF.

The CDR3, as DNA: TGTGCCAGCAGCCAAAGACAGCAAGAGACCCAGTACTTC. It encodes CASSQRQQETQYF. This chain links TRBV4-2 with TRBJ2-5, with a tentative D call TRBD1 (5 bases). The CDR3 length is 13 residues. CDR1 and CDR2 (germline): LGHNA, YNFKEQ. The V gene lost 2 bases and the J gene lost 2 bases, with 6 bases spanning the gap.

This clone was observed at least ten times. The chain has TRBV16 and TRBJ1-2; 10 positions match TRBD1. Germline V lookup: CDR1 KGHSY, CDR2 FQNENV. After removal of 4 bases from V and 8 bases from J, the junction contained 13 bases not matched to a gene. This CDR3 spans 16 amino acids. The CDR3 nucleotides read TGTGCCAGCAGCCTACCGGACAGGGGGTTCGTACGGGGCTACACCTTC. As protein: CASSLPDRGFVRGYTF.

The chain employs TRBV6-6 and TRBJ2-7, with TRBD2 identical over 7 bases. CDR3 length: 14 amino acids. V shed 6 bases and J 4 bases; nucleotides not matched to a gene: 9. Germline CDR1 MNHNY, CDR2 SVGAGI (reference sequence). For the CDR3, the DNA is TGTGCCAGCAGCTCCCAGCGGGATGGGTACGAGCAGTACTTC. This codes for CASSSQRDGYEQYF.

The rearrangement joins TRBV24-1 to TRBJ1-2; TRBD1 matches 12 bases. The CDR3 covers 15 residues. V lost 3 bases, J lost 7 bases, and 5 bases stayed unmatched. Germline assignment: CDR1 KGHDR and CDR2 SFDVKD. The chain's CDR3 is CATSDTGTGGSGYTF. The CDR3 DNA reads as TGTGCCACCAGTGATACCGGGACAGGGGGCTCTGGCTACACCTTC.

The chain joins TRBV12-3 or TRBV12-4 to TRBJ2-3, with a weak D call TRBD1 (5 bases). CDR3 size: 13 residues. Trimming cost V 1 base and J 4 bases, with 6 bases left between them. CDR3 nucleotides: TGTGCCAGCAGTTTAGGGGGCCCAGATACGCAGTATTTT. This sequence encodes CASSLGGPDTQYF.

This clone was seen once. The chain recombines TRBV30 with TRBJ2-5, with TRBD2 identical over 9 bases. CDR3 length: 15 amino acids. After removal of 2 bases from V and 1 base from J, the junction contained 5 bases not matched to a gene. Germline V gives CDR1 GTSNPN, CDR2 SVGIG (reference sequence). The CDR3 region is CAWSRLAGPQETQYF. CDR3 sequence (DNA): TGTGCCTGGAGTCGTCTAGCGGGGCCCCAAGAGACCCAGTACTTC. The full variable domain, with the rest looked up from reference TRBV30 and TRBJ2-5, is SQTIHQWPATLVQPVGSPLSLECTVEGTSNPNLYWYRQAAGRGLQLLFYSVGIGQISSEVPQNLSASRPQDRQFILSSKKLLLSDSGFYLCAWSRLAGPQETQYFGPGTRLLVL.

This clone has just one count. The chain combines TRBV4-3 with TRBJ1-5, with D possibly TRBD1 on 5 matching bases. The germline V and J ends were trimmed by 0 bases and 9 bases, with 15 bases remaining between them. The CDR3 is 15 amino acids. Germline-derived CDR1 and CDR2 are LGHNA and YSLEER. The CDR3 region has the DNA TGCGCCAGCAGCCAAGATCTGCAGGGAATGAGGCCCCAGCATTTT. Its protein product is CASSQDLQGMRPQHF.

This sequence joins TRBV5-6 and TRBJ2-7, with 10 positions matching TRBD2. This CDR3 is built from 17 residues. After removal of 1 base from V and 0 bases from J, the junction contained 7 bases not matched to a gene. The germline gives CDR1 SGHDT, CDR2 YYEEEE. CDR3 bases: TGTGCCAGCAGCTTGAGGGGACTAGCGTTTAGCTCCTACGAGCAGTACTTC. It yields the protein CASSLRGLAFSSYEQYF.

This clone has only a few counts. J is TRBJ2-7 and V is TRBV4-2; possibly TRBD2 for D (5 bases). The CDR3 consists of 13 residues. V shed 4 bases and J shed 2 bases, with 9 bases lying between them. The germline CDR1 and CDR2 sequences are LGHNA and YNFKEQ. Here the CDR3 reads CASSRDGTYEQYF. CDR3 bases: TGTGCCAGCAGCCGCGACGGGACCTACGAGCAGTACTTC.

The chain couples TRBV6-5 to TRBJ2-2, with TRBD2 matching 14 bases. V shed 10 bases and J 7 bases; nucleotides not matched to a gene: 8. In germline, CDR1 is MNHEY, CDR2 SVGAGI. The CDR3 totals 15 residues. Written as DNA, the CDR3 is TGTGCCACAGGACTAGCGGGGGGCATTGTCGGGGAGCTGTTTTTT. It encodes CATGLAGGIVGELFF.

This clone was seen a handful of times. This rearrangement joins TRBV19 to TRBJ1-1; tentative D call: TRBD1 (6 bases). Per the germline V gene, CDR1 is LNHDA and CDR2 is SQIVND (reference sequence). V dropped 3 bases and J dropped 5 bases, with 10 bases sitting between them. This CDR3 has 13 amino acids. The CDR3 nucleotides read TGTGCCAGTAGTATTTGGGGGCGGACTGAAGCTTTCTTT. This translates into CASSIWGRTEAFF.

V usage is TRBV6-7 and J usage is TRBJ1-4; 8 bases match TRBD1. TRBV6-7 is assigned to the ORF class and has an uncertain function. The CDR3 is 14 residues long. With 2 bases clipped from V and 14 bases from J, the junction kept 10 bases outside the gene matches. CDR3 amino acids: CASSYAGQGNCLFF. CDR3 in DNA: TGTGCCAGCAGTTACGCCGGACAGGGTAATTGTCTGTTTTTT.

V and J are TRBV6-5 and TRBJ1-2; D perhaps matches TRBD1 (6 bases). With 2 bases removed from V and 3 bases from J, the gap between germline ends came to 13 bases. There are 15 residues in the CDR3. Germline lookup yields CDR1 MNHEY and CDR2 SVGAGI. CDR3 in amino acids: CASSYRQDSYYGYTF. Written as DNA, the CDR3 is TGTGCCAGCAGTTACCGACAGGACAGCTACTATGGCTACACCTTC.

The chain has TRBV5-1 and TRBJ2-7; D gene ambiguous. Germline V gene sequence: CDR1 SGHRS, CDR2 YFSETQ. Trimming stripped 2 bases from V and 7 bases from J, with 13 bases between. This CDR3 region has 13 residues. CDR3 in DNA: TGCGCCAGCAGCTTACAGCCTTTACTTGAGCAGTACTTC. Translation: CASSLQPLLEQYF.

The V gene is TRBV4-1, the J gene TRBJ1-3; maybe TRBD1 (6 bases). Trimming took off 4 bases at V and 0 bases at J, with 22 bases between the two ends. Germline V CDR1 and CDR2: MGHRA, YSYEKL. This CDR3 region has 19 residues. DNA of the CDR3: TGCGCCAGCAGCCTACGGAACCCACAGGGCCTTGACTCTGGAAACACCATATATTTT. It translates to CASSLRNPQGLDSGNTIYF.

V is TRBV29-1 and J is TRBJ2-7, with 10 bases identical to TRBD2. Germline CDR1 reads SQVTM; CDR2 reads ANQGSEA. The CDR3 is 15 amino acids. After removal of 2 bases from V and 1 base from J, the junction contained 5 bases not matched to a gene. The CDR3: CSVETSGNRSYEQYF. The CDR3 DNA follows: TGCAGCGTTGAAACTAGCGGGAACCGTTCCTACGAGCAGTACTTC.

The chain carries TRBV6-1 and TRBJ2-7, with 9 bases identical to TRBD2. This CDR3 is built from 16 residues. V was pared by 2 bases and J by 4 bases, with 9 bases of the junction left unmatched. Germline CDR1 is MNHNS and CDR2 is SASEGT. CDR3 loop: CASSEYLAGTQYEQYF. For the CDR3, the DNA is TGTGCCAGCAGTGAATATCTAGCGGGGACACAATACGAGCAGTACTTC.